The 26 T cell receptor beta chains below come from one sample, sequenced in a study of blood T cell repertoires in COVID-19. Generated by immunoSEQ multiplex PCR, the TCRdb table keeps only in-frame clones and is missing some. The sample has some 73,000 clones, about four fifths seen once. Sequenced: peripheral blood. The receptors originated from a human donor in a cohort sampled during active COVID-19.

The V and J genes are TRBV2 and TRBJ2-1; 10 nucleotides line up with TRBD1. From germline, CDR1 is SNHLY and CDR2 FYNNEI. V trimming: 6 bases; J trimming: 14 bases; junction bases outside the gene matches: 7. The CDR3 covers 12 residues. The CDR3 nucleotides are TGTGCCAGCAGAGAGACAGGGGGCGGGGAGTTCTTC. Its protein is CASRETGGGEFF.

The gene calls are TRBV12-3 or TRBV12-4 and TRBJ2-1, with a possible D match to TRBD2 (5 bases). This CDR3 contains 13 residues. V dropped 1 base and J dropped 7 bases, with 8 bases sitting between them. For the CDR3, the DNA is TGTGCCAGCAGTTTAGAGGCGGGTAATGAGCAGTTCTTC. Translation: CASSLEAGNEQFF.

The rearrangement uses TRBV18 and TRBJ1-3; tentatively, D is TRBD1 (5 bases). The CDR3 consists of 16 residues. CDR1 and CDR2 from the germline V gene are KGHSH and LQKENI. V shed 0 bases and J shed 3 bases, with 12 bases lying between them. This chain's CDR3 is CASSPPSRVVGNTIYF. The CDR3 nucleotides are TGTGCCAGCTCACCACCGTCCAGGGTAGTTGGAAACACCATATATTTT.

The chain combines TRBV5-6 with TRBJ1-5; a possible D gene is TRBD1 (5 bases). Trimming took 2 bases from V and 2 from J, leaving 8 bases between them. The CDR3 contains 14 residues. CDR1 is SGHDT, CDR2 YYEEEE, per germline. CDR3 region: CASSFIGGNQPQHF. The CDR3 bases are TGTGCCAGCAGCTTCATAGGGGGCAATCAGCCCCAGCATTTT.

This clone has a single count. The CDR3 here is CASSERGYNEQFF. The CDR3 coding sequence is TGTGCCAGCAGTGAACGGGGCTACAATGAGCAGTTCTTC. The genes are TRBV25-1 and TRBJ2-1; weak D call: TRBD2 (5 bases). The V gene lost 2 bases and the J gene lost 3 bases, with 5 bases spanning the gap. In germline, CDR1 is MGHDK, CDR2 SYGVNS. The CDR3 has 13 amino acids.

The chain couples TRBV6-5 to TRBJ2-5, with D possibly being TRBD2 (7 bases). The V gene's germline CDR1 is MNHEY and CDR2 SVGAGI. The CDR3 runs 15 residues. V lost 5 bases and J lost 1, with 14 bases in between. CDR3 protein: CASSLRGAAQETQYF. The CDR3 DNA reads TGTGCCAGCAGTCTTCGGGGGGCAGCCCAAGAGACCCAGTACTTC.

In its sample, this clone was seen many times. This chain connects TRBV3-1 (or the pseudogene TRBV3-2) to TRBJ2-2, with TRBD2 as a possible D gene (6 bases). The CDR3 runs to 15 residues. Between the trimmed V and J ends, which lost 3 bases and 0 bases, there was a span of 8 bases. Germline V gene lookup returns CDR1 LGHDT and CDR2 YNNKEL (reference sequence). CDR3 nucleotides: TGTGCCAGCAGCCAGGACTACGCGAACACCGGGGAGCTGTTTTTT. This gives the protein CASSQDYANTGELFF.

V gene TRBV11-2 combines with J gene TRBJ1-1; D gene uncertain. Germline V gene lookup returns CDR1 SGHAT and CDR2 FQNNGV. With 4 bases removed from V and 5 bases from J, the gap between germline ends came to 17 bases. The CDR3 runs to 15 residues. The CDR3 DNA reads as TGTGCCAGCAGCTCTGTGGGAGGAGCAAAAACTGAAGCTTTCTTT. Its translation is CASSSVGGAKTEAFF. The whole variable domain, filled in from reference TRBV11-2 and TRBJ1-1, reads EAGVAQSPRYKIIEKRQSVAFWCNPISGHATLYWYQQILGQGPKLLIQFQNNGVVDDSQLPKDRFSAERLKGVDSTLKIQPAKLEDSAVYLCASSSVGGAKTEAFFGQGTRLTVV.

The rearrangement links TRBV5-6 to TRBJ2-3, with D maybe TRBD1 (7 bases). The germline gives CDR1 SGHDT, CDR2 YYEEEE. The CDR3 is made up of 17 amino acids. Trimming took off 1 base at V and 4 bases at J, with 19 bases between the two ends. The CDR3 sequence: CASSLRYRQGGPDTQYF. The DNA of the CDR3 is TGTGCCAGCAGCTTGAGGTATCGGCAGGGGGGACCAGATACGCAGTATTTT. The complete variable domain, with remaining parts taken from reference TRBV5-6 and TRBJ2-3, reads DAGVTQSPTHLIKTRGQQVTLRCSPKSGHDTVSWYQQALGQGPQFIFQYYEEEERQRGNFPDRFSGHQFPNYSSELNVNALLLGDSALYLCASSLRYRQGGPDTQYFGPGTRLTVL.

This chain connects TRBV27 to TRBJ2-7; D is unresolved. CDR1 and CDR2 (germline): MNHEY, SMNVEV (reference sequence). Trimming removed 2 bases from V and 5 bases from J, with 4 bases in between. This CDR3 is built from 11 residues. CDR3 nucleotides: TGTGCCAGCAGTTTAGCGGACGAGCAGTACTTC. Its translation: CASSLADEQYF.

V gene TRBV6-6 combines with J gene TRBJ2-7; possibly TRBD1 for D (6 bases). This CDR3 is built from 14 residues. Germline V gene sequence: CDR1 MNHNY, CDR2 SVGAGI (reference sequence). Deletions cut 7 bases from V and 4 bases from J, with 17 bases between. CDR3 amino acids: CASTPRVQGYEQYF. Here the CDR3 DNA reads TGTGCCAGCACACCTAGAGTCCAGGGGTACGAGCAGTACTTC.

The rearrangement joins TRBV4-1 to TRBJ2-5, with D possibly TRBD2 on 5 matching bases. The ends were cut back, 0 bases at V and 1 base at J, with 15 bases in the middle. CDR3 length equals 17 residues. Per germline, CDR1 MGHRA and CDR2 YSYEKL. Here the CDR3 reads CASSQDYRGTFQETQYF. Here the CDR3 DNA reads TGCGCCAGCAGCCAAGATTACCGGGGAACCTTCCAAGAGACCCAGTACTTC.

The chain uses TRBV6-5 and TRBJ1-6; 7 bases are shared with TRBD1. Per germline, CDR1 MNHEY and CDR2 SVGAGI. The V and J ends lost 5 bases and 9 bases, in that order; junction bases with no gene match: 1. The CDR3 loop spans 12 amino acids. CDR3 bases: TGTGCCAGCAGTAACAGGGGTTCACCCCTCCACTTT. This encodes CASSNRGSPLHF.

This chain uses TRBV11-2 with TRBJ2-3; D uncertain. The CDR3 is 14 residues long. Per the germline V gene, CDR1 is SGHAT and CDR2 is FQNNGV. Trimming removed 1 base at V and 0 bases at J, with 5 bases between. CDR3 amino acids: CASSLGSSTDTQYF. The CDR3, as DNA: TGTGCCAGCAGCTTAGGCAGTAGCACAGATACGCAGTATTTT.

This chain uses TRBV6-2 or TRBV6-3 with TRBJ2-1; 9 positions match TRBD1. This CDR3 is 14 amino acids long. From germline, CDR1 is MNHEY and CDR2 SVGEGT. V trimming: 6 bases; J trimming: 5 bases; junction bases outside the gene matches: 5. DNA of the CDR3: TGTGCCAGCAGCCACAGGGGGCCGAACAATGAGCAGTTCTTC. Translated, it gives CASSHRGPNNEQFF.

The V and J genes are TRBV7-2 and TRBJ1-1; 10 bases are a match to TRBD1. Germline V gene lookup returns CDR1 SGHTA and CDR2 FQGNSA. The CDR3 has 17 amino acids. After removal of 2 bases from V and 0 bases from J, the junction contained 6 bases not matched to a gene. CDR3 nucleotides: TGTGCCAGCAGCTTACGACAGGGGGCGGATATGAACACTGAAGCTTTCTTT. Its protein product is CASSLRQGADMNTEAFF.

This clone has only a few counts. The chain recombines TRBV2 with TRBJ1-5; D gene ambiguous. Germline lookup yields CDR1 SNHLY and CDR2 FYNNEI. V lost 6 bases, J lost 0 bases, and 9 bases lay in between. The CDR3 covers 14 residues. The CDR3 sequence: CASSSGNSNQPQHF. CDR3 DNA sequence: TGTGCCAGCAGCTCCGGGAATAGCAATCAGCCCCAGCATTTT.

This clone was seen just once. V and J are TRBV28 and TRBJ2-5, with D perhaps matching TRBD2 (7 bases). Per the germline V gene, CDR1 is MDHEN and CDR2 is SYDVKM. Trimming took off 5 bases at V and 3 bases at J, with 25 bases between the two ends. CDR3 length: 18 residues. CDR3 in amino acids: CASSPRRGGGRGKETQYF. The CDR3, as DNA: TGTGCCAGCAGTCCCCGTAGGGGAGGGGGTCGGGGAAAAGAGACCCAGTACTTC.

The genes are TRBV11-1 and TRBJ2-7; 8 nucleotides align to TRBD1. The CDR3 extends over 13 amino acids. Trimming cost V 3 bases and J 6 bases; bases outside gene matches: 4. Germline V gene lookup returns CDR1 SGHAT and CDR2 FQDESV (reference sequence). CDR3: CASSFGQGGEQYF. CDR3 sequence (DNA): TGTGCCAGCAGCTTCGGACAGGGAGGCGAGCAGTACTTC.

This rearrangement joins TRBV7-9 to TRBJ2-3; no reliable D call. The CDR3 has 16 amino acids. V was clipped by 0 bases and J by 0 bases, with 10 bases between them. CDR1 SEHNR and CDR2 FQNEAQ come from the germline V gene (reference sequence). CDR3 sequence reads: CASSLAGRASTDTQYF. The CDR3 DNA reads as TGTGCCAGCAGCTTAGCGGGCAGAGCTAGCACAGATACGCAGTATTTT.

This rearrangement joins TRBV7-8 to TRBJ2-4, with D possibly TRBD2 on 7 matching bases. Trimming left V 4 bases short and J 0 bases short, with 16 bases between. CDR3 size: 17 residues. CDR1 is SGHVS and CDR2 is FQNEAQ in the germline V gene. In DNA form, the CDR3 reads TGTGCCAGCAGCTGGGAGGGGGGACCGCTAGCCAAAAACATTCAGTACTTC. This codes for CASSWEGGPLAKNIQYF.

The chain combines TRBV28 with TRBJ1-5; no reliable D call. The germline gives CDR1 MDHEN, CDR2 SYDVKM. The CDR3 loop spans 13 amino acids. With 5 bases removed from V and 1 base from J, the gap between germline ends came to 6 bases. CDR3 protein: CASSLTSNQPQHF. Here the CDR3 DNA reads TGTGCCAGCAGTCTGACAAGCAATCAGCCCCAGCATTTT.

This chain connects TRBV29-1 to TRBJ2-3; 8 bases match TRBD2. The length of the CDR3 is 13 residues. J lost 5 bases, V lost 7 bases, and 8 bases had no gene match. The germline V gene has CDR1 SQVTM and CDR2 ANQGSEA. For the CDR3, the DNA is TGCAGCGCCTCAGCGGGGGCTGTAGATACGCAGTATTTT. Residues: CSASAGAVDTQYF.

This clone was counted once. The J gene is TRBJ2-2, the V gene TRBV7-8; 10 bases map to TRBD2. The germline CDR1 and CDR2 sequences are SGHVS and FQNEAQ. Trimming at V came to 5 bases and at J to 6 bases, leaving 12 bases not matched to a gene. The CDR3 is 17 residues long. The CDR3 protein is CASSPTTSGVWAGELFF. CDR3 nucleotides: TGTGCCAGCAGCCCGACTACTAGCGGGGTGTGGGCCGGGGAGCTGTTTTTT.

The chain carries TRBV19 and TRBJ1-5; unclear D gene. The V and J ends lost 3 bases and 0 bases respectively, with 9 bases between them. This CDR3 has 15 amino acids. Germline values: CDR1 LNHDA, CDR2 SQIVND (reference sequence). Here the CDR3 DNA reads TGTGCCAGTAGTATGGCGGGTTATAGCAATCAGCCCCAGCATTTT. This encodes CASSMAGYSNQPQHF.

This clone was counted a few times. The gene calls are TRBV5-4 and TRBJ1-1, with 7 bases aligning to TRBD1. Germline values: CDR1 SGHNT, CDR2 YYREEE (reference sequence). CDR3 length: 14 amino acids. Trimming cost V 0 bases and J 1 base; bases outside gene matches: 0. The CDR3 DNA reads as TGTGCCAGCAGCTTGGACAGGGGGAACACTGAAGCTTTCTTT. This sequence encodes CASSLDRGNTEAFF.